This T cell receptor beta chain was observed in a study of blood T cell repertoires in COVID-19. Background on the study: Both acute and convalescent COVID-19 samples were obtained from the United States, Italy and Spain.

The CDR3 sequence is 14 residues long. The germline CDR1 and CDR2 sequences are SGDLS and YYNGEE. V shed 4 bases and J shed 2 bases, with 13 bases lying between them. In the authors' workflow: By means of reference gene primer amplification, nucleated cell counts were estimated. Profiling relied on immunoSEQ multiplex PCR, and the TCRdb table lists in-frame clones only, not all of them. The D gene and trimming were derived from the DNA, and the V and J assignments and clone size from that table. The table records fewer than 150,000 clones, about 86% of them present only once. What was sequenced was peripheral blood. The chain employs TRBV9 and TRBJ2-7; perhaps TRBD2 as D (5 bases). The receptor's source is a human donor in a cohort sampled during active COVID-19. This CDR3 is CASSLSPGTYEQYF. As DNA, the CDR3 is TGTGCCAGCAGCCTAAGCCCGGGGACCTACGAGCAGTACTTC.